The source of this T cell receptor beta chain is a study of blood T cell repertoires in COVID-19. Whole-study context: T cells, B-cell-depleted T cells, or PBMCs supplied cDNA or gDNA.

This clone was observed a single time. The data were produced by immunoSEQ multiplex PCR, yet TCRdb's version contains in-frame clones alone and is incomplete. The sample has 75,000 to 100,000 clones, roughly 80% seen once; the top ten hold 4.4%. This CDR3 spans 15 amino acids. V shed 6 bases, J shed 3 bases, and the junction held 11 bases outside the gene matches. CDR1 is MDHEN and CDR2 is SYDVKM in the germline V gene. This receptor was taken from a man between 60 and 70 years old with acute or convalescent COVID-19. The rearrangement uses TRBV28 and TRBJ2-7; 7 bases are a match to TRBD1. The sample taken for sequencing was peripheral blood. Written as DNA, the CDR3 is TGTGCCAGCAGCTCCGACAGGGAAATTTTCTACGAGCAGTACTTC. Residues: CASSSDREIFYEQYF.